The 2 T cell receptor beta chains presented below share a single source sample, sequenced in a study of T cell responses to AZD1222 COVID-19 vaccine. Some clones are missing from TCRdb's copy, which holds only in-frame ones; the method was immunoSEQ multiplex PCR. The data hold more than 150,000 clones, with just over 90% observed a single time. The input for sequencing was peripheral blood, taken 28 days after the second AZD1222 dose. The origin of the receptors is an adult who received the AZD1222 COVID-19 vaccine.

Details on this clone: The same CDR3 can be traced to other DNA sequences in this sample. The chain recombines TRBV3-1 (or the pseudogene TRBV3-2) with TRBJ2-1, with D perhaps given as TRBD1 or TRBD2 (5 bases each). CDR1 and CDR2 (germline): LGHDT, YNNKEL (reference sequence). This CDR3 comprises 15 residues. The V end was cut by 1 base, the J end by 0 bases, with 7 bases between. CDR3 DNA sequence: TGTGCCAGCAGCCAAGGGGGGAGCTCCTACAATGAGCAGTTCTTC. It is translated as CASSQGGSSYNEQFF.

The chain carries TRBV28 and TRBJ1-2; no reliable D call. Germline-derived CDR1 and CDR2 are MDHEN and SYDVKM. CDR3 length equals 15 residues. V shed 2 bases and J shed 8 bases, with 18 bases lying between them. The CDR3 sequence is CASSLAGPLWRGYTF. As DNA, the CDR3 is TGTGCCAGCAGTTTAGCGGGCCCCCTCTGGAGGGGCTACACCTTC.